The next 24 T cell receptor beta chains were all read from a single sample in a study of CD8 T cells in Susac syndrome. Random hexamers primed reverse transcription of about 0.45 to 1 ug RNA. A single record per CDR3 protein comes from TCRdb applying MiXCR to the immunoSEQ multiplex PCR reads. In the table there are a few hundred thousand distinct CDR3 sequences, approximately 85% of which are singletons. The sequenced material came from CD8+ T cells from PBMCs. The origin of the receptors is a human donor with multiple sclerosis.

The chain recombines TRBV14 with TRBJ2-7; D gene uncertain. The CDR3 is 14 amino acids. Per the germline V gene, CDR1 is SGHDN and CDR2 is FVKESK. Trimming took 3 bases from V and 0 from J, leaving 9 bases between them. This CDR3 reads CASSHRLTSYEQYF. CDR3 sequence (DNA): TGTGCCAGCAGCCATAGACTGACCTCCTACGAGCAGTACTTC.

V gene TRBV19 combines with J gene TRBJ2-7, with D hard to call. With 7 bases removed from V and 4 bases from J, the gap between germline ends came to 8 bases. The germline V gene has CDR1 LNHDA and CDR2 SQIVND (reference sequence). CDR3 length: 11 amino acids. The CDR3 region has the DNA TGTGCCAGTAACCACGGATACGAGCAGTACTTC. It yields the protein CASNHGYEQYF.

The chain links TRBV3-1 to TRBJ2-3, with 12 bases identical to TRBD2. Germline V gene lookup returns CDR1 LGHDT and CDR2 YNNKEL (reference sequence). J was trimmed by 2 bases and V by 6 bases; bases with no gene match: 6. This CDR3 contains 16 residues. The CDR3 DNA is TGTGCCAGCAGTCCTCGGACTAGCGGGGTCACAGATACGCAGTATTTT. Translated, it gives CASSPRTSGVTDTQYF.

This clonotype was recorded a few times. The CDR3 reads CASSSPYLLADYNEQFF. The CDR3 DNA reads as TGTGCCAGCAGTTCCCCCTACTTGTTAGCGGACTACAATGAGCAGTTCTTC. V gene TRBV28 combines with J gene TRBJ2-1, with D perhaps matching TRBD2 (6 bases). From germline, CDR1 is MDHEN and CDR2 SYDVKM. The CDR3 is 17 residues long. The ends were cut back, 4 bases at V and 3 bases at J, with 19 bases in the middle.

The rearrangement links TRBV11-2 to TRBJ2-1; 9 bases fit TRBD1. The CDR3 runs to 14 residues. Looked up from germline, CDR1 is SGHAT and CDR2 is FQNNGV. V was pared by 7 bases and J by 5 bases, with 6 bases of the junction left unmatched. The DNA for the CDR3 is TGTGCCAGCAACCGACAGGGGGTAGACAATGAGCAGTTCTTC. Amino acid sequence: CASNRQGVDNEQFF. The full variable domain, completed using reference TRBV11-2 and TRBJ2-1, is EAGVAQSPRYKIIEKRQSVAFWCNPISGHATLYWYQQILGQGPKLLIQFQNNGVVDDSQLPKDRFSAERLKGVDSTLKIQPAKLEDSAVYLCASNRQGVDNEQFFGPGTRLTVL.

The chain uses TRBV7-8 and TRBJ2-7; D uncertain. The CDR3 extends over 15 amino acids. V was trimmed by 7 bases and J by 3 bases, leaving 19 bases between them. Germline V lookup: CDR1 SGHVS, CDR2 FQNEAQ. CDR3 in DNA: TGTGCCAGCACCCTCCCCCAGGATGTAAGCTACGAGCAGTACTTC. Amino acid sequence: CASTLPQDVSYEQYF.

V is TRBV29-1 and J is TRBJ1-2; the D gene is possibly TRBD1 (6 bases). CDR3 size: 15 residues. V lost 8 bases and J 6 bases, leaving 25 bases between the germline ends. Germline loops: CDR1 SQVTM, CDR2 ANQGSEA. CDR3 sequence reads: CSTWEGGSPKNGYTF. As DNA, the CDR3 is TGCAGCACCTGGGAGGGGGGATCCCCAAAGAATGGCTACACCTTC. The full variable domain, rest sourced from reference TRBV29-1 and TRBJ1-2, is SAVISQKPSRDICQRGTSLTIQCQVDSQVTMMFWYRQQPGQSLTLIATANQGSEATYESGFVIDKFPISRPNLTFSTLTVSNMSPEDSSIYLCSTWEGGSPKNGYTFGSGTRLTVV.

The chain joins TRBV11-3 to TRBJ2-5, with D perhaps matching TRBD1 (5 bases). The CDR3 covers 15 residues. The germline V and J ends were trimmed by 5 bases and 5 bases, with 18 bases remaining between them. Per the germline V gene, CDR1 is SGHNT and CDR2 is YENEEA. Written as DNA, the CDR3 is TGTGCCAGCAGCCGAACCTCACAGGATGGGGAGACCCAGTACTTC. Residues: CASSRTSQDGETQYF.

This sequence joins TRBV20-1 and TRBJ2-3; 10 positions agree with TRBD1. The trim removed 4 bases at V and 0 bases at J, leaving 4 bases unmatched. Germline values: CDR1 DFQATT, CDR2 SNEGSKA (reference sequence). CDR3 length: 15 residues. The CDR3 is CSAKGQGDSTDTQYF. CDR3 nucleotide sequence: TGCAGTGCTAAAGGACAGGGGGATAGCACAGATACGCAGTATTTT.

This chain joins TRBV10-2 and TRBJ1-5, with 7 bases aligning to TRBD1. Unmatched junction bases numbered 2, after V lost 6 bases and J lost 3 bases. Germline V lookup: CDR1 WSHSY, CDR2 SAAADI. CDR3 length equals 13 residues. CDR3 residues: CASRTGNNQPQHF. In DNA, the CDR3 is TGCGCCAGCAGGACAGGGAACAATCAGCCCCAGCATTTT.

The chain recombines TRBV25-1 with TRBJ2-2; 8 positions agree with TRBD1. J lost 7 bases, V lost 3 bases, and 7 bases had no gene match. The germline CDR1 and CDR2 sequences are MGHDK and SYGVNS. The CDR3 is 15 amino acids. Here the CDR3 reads CASSDWGQEGGELFF. CDR3 coding DNA: TGTGCCAGCAGTGACTGGGGACAGGAGGGCGGGGAGCTGTTTTTT.

This chain links TRBV7-2 with TRBJ1-6; D remains ambiguous. The CDR3 totals 13 residues. CDR1 and CDR2 (germline): SGHTA, FQGNSA. V dropped 4 bases and J dropped 7 bases, with 8 bases sitting between them. CDR3 coding DNA: TGTGCCAGCAGCTCCGTTTCGAATTCACCCCTCCACTTT. Protein: CASSSVSNSPLHF.

The gene calls are TRBV27 and TRBJ2-1, with TRBD2 matching over 8 bases. V was clipped by 5 bases and J by 10 bases; unmatched bases: 7. CDR1 and CDR2 from the germline V gene are MNHEY and SMNVEV (reference sequence). CDR3 size: 13 residues. DNA of the CDR3: TGTGCCAGCAGTCTCGGACTAGCCGCGGAGCAGTTCTTC. The encoded protein is CASSLGLAAEQFF.

This clonotype appeared a single time. The V call is TRBV6-6, the J call TRBJ1-1; D possibly corresponds to TRBD1 (5 bases). This CDR3 is 15 amino acids long. Trimming removed 2 bases from V and 1 base from J, with 11 bases in between. In germline, CDR1 is MNHNY, CDR2 SVGAGI (reference sequence). The CDR3 protein is CASSYDLGANTEAFF. The CDR3 region has the DNA TGTGCCAGCAGTTACGATCTTGGGGCGAACACTGAAGCTTTCTTT.

The chain joins TRBV6-6 to TRBJ2-7; a weak D match, TRBD1 (6 bases). The ends were cut back, 2 bases at V and 2 bases at J, with 10 bases in the middle. The CDR3 loop spans 14 amino acids. From germline, CDR1 is MNHNY and CDR2 SVGAGI (reference sequence). In DNA, the CDR3 is TGTGCCAGCAGTTACAGTGGACAGCCCTACGAGCAGTACTTC. It translates to CASSYSGQPYEQYF.

The chain uses TRBV12-5 and TRBJ1-5; possibly TRBD1 for D (5 bases). In germline, CDR1 is LGHNT, CDR2 FRNRAP. CDR3 length: 15 amino acids. Trimming took off 7 bases at V and 1 base at J, with 14 bases between the two ends. The CDR3 is CASVPGVSSNQPQHF. DNA of the CDR3: TGTGCTAGTGTCCCGGGGGTCTCGAGCAATCAGCCCCAGCATTTT.

CDR3 sequence (DNA): TGTGCCAGCAGCCTCAGGGGAGGTACCCAGAACACTGAAGCTTTCTTT. This sequence encodes CASSLRGGTQNTEAFF. This chain joins TRBV5-6 and TRBJ1-1; TRBD1 might be the D (6 bases). Per the germline V gene, CDR1 is SGHDT and CDR2 is YYEEEE. The CDR3 has 16 amino acids. With 4 bases removed from V and 1 base from J, the gap between germline ends came to 17 bases.

V gene TRBV20-1 combines with J gene TRBJ2-1; either TRBD1 or TRBD2 may fit D (5 bases each). V gave up 5 bases and J gave up 6 bases, with 17 bases separating them. Germline V gives CDR1 DFQATT, CDR2 SNEGSKA (reference sequence). The CDR3 loop spans 14 amino acids. In nucleotides, the CDR3 is TGCAGTGCTGCAGCTCAGGGAGACGTCAATGAGCAGTTCTTC. The encoded protein is CSAAAQGDVNEQFF.

This clonotype has more than one count but fewer than ten. The chain is built from TRBV6-2 or TRBV6-3 and TRBJ2-5; TRBD2 matches at 10 bases. The CDR3 has 17 residues. V lost 0 bases to trimming and J lost 3 bases; unmatched junction nucleotides: 7. Per the germline V gene, CDR1 is MNHEY and CDR2 is SVGEGT. The DNA of the CDR3 is TGTGCCAGCAGTTACTCATGGGCCGGACTAGCGGAAGAGACCCAGTACTTC. Its translation: CASSYSWAGLAEETQYF.

The chain has TRBV9 and TRBJ1-1; D remains unclear. The V and J ends lost 10 bases and 9 bases respectively, with 19 bases between them. Germline V gives CDR1 SGDLS, CDR2 YYNGEE. The CDR3 extends over 12 amino acids. The CDR3 protein is CASSPGSAKAFF. In DNA, the CDR3 is TGTGCCTCCAGTCCCGGGAGCGCCAAAGCTTTCTTT.

The rearrangement links TRBV6-4 to TRBJ1-1; TRBD1 might be the D (5 bases). Trimming took off 4 bases at V and 2 bases at J, with 17 bases between the two ends. The germline V gene has CDR1 MRHNA and CDR2 SNTAGT. This CDR3 contains 16 residues. CDR3 in amino acids: CASSAGVGTANTEAFF. Here the CDR3 DNA reads TGTGCCAGCAGTGCGGGTGTAGGGACCGCCAACACTGAAGCTTTCTTT.

The chain couples TRBV28 to TRBJ2-1, with 8 nucleotides matching TRBD2. CDR1 is MDHEN, CDR2 SYDVKM, per germline. The CDR3 is 16 residues long. The ends lost 4 bases at V and 0 bases at J; junction bases unmatched: 5. This chain's CDR3 is CASSWPSGSSYNEQFF. CDR3 DNA sequence: TGTGCCAGCAGTTGGCCCAGCGGGAGCTCCTACAATGAGCAGTTCTTC.

The chain recombines TRBV28 with TRBJ1-4; perhaps TRBD1 as D (6 bases). The CDR3 runs 18 residues. Trimming pared 4 bases from V and 0 bases from J, leaving 18 bases between. The germline V gene has CDR1 MDHEN and CDR2 SYDVKM. CDR3 nucleotide sequence: TGTGCCAGCAGTTCGGACTTAACAGGGACTGCAACTAATGAAAAACTGTTTTTT. It yields the protein CASSSDLTGTATNEKLFF.

This clonotype was recorded a few times. This chain links TRBV28 with TRBJ1-5, with a possible D match to TRBD1 (6 bases). The CDR3 extends over 19 amino acids. The V gene's germline CDR1 is MDHEN and CDR2 SYDVKM. V lost 2 bases and J lost 7, with 27 bases in between. The CDR3 DNA reads TGTGCCAGCAGTTTAATGGTGCTTCTGGGGGGCGGGTTCGGACAGCCCCAGCATTTT. This translates into CASSLMVLLGGGFGQPQHF.